These T cell receptor beta chains were read from a single sample in a study of cytotoxic CD8 clonotypes in ibrutinib-treated CLL. TCRdb's copy holds only in-frame clones and misses some; the assay was immunoSEQ multiplex PCR. The sample records some 40,000 clones, approximately 67% being singletons. The source material was PBMCs, sampled at disease progression, from a patient treated with ibrutinib. Receptors were obtained from a human donor with chronic lymphocytic leukemia. Both conserved end residues are part of each CDR3. Fields, in order: J gene, D gene, clone size, V gene, CDR3 DNA, CDR3 protein. The D gene is left open where the match is weak. Size values are once, few and many counts, or a class for expanded clones, and some rows have none.

J: TRBJ2-7; D: TRBD1; size: .; V: TRBV6-1; DNA: TGTGCCAGCAGTGAAAGGACAGGGGCGAACGAGCAGTACTTC; CDR3: CASSERTGANEQYF
J: TRBJ2-1; D: .; size: .; V: TRBV6-5; DNA: TGTGCCAGCAGTGCTCGGGACTCGACCTACAATGAGCAGTTCTTC; CDR3: CASSARDSTYNEQFF
J: TRBJ2-1; D: .; size: few; V: TRBV7-9; DNA: TGTGCCAGCAGCCAGAGTGTAGCCTACAATGAGCAGTTCTTC; CDR3: CASSQSVAYNEQFF
J: TRBJ2-7; D: .; size: .; V: TRBV5-1; DNA: TGTGCCAGCAGCTTGTTTTCCGAGCAGTACTTC; CDR3: CASSLFSEQYF
J: TRBJ2-3; D: .; size: .; V: TRBV19; DNA: TGTGCCAGTAGTACCACGACAGGTCCTAACCGAGCAGATACGCAGTATTTT; CDR3: CASSTTTGPNRADTQYF
J: TRBJ2-4; D: .; size: .; V: TRBV5-5; DNA: TGTGCCAACCCCAGGGGACCCCAAAACATTCAGTACTTC; CDR3: CANPRGPQNIQYF
J: TRBJ2-1; D: TRBD2; size: .; V: TRBV12-5; DNA: TGTGCTAGTGGGGGGACCGGCGGGAGGGCCAATGAGCAGTTCTTC; CDR3: CASGGTGGRANEQFF
J: TRBJ2-3; D: TRBD2; size: .; V: TRBV18; DNA: TGTGCCAGCTCACCGGCGGGAGTGGCAGATACGCAGTATTTT; CDR3: CASSPAGVADTQYF
J: TRBJ2-3; D: .; size: .; V: TRBV11-2; DNA: TGTGCCAGCAGCTCCCTCTGGCGAGACACAGATACGCAGTATTTT; CDR3: CASSSLWRDTDTQYF
J: TRBJ1-1; D: .; size: .; V: TRBV5-1; DNA: TGCGCCAGTACTGAGGGAACAGGGAACACTGAAGCTTTCTTT; CDR3: CASTEGTGNTEAFF
J: TRBJ2-5; D: .; size: .; V: TRBV11-3; DNA: TGTGCCAGCAGCTTACCAGGGCAAGAGACCCAGTACTTC; CDR3: CASSLPGQETQYF
J: TRBJ1-2; D: .; size: .; V: TRBV27; DNA: TGTGCCAGCAGTTTAACGGGGGATGGCTACACCTTC; CDR3: CASSLTGDGYTF
J: TRBJ1-4; D: .; size: .; V: TRBV27; DNA: TGTGCCAGCAGTTTATCAGCCAGGACTGGTGAAAAACTGTTTTTT; CDR3: CASSLSARTGEKLFF
J: TRBJ1-6; D: .; size: .; V: TRBV5-1; DNA: TGCGCCAGCAGCTTGGATAGTCTTGCGGGAGATTCACCCCTCCACTTT; CDR3: CASSLDSLAGDSPLHF
J: TRBJ2-2; D: .; size: .; V: TRBV7-6; DNA: TGTGCCAGCAGCGACATCCTTAGGAACACCGGGGAGCTGTTTTTT; CDR3: CASSDILRNTGELFF
J: TRBJ2-5; D: TRBD2; size: .; V: TRBV29-1; DNA: TGCAGCGGGGGGGGCCAAGAGACCCAGTACTTC; CDR3: CSGGGQETQYF
J: TRBJ2-5; D: .; size: .; V: TRBV9; DNA: TGTGCCAGCAGCGCGTCTACAGGGTCTCTGGAGACCCAGTACTTC; CDR3: CASSASTGSLETQYF
J: TRBJ2-7; D: .; size: .; V: TRBV19; DNA: TGTGCCAGTCGCTCTGGACAGTCCTACGAGCAGTACTTC; CDR3: CASRSGQSYEQYF
J: TRBJ1-6; D: .; size: few; V: TRBV6-5; DNA: TGTGCCAGCAGCCCCGGGCCTGATAATTCACCCCTCCACTTT; CDR3: CASSPGPDNSPLHF
J: TRBJ2-7; D: TRBD2; size: once; V: TRBV7-9; DNA: TGTGCCAGCAGCTTAGCTCTGGGGCTAGCGGACTCCTACGAGCAGTACTTC; CDR3: CASSLALGLADSYEQYF
J: TRBJ1-2; D: .; size: .; V: TRBV4-3; DNA: TGCGCCAGCAGCCAAGGCACCCATCGGGAAGCGGGCTATGGCTACACCTTC; CDR3: CASSQGTHREAGYGYTF
J: TRBJ2-3; D: TRBD2; size: .; V: TRBV7-9; DNA: TGTGCCAGCAGCTTAGTACGGCTAGCGGGAGCCCCAGATACGCAGTATTTT; CDR3: CASSLVRLAGAPDTQYF
J: TRBJ1-4; D: .; size: .; V: TRBV28; DNA: TGTGCCAGCCACAACGCCCCATCTGTGGAACTGTTTTTT; CDR3: CASHNAPSVELFF
J: TRBJ2-3; D: .; size: .; V: TRBV11-2; DNA: TGTGCCAGCAGCTTAGCCCAGGGCCCCACAGATACGCAGTATTTT; CDR3: CASSLAQGPTDTQYF
J: TRBJ2-5; D: .; size: once; V: TRBV5-1; DNA: TGCGCCAGCAGCGATTATGCAGGGGGGGAGACCCAGTACTTC; CDR3: CASSDYAGGETQYF
J: TRBJ1-1; D: .; size: .; V: TRBV7-9; DNA: TGTGCCAGCCGTGGGATGGATGAAGCTTTCTTT; CDR3: CASRGMDEAFF
J: TRBJ1-4; D: .; size: few; V: TRBV19; DNA: TGTGCCAGTAGTATAGATCGAGGCGGCCTCCTGTTTTTT; CDR3: CASSIDRGGLLFF
J: TRBJ2-5; D: .; size: .; V: TRBV4-3; DNA: TGCGCCAGCAGCCAAGGAGGGCCGGAGACCCAGTACTTC; CDR3: CASSQGGPETQYF
J: TRBJ2-7; D: TRBD2; size: .; V: TRBV9; DNA: TGTGCCAGCAGCGTAGGGGCGGGAGGGCCGGTCGGGTACGAGCAGTACTTC; CDR3: CASSVGAGGPVGYEQYF
J: TRBJ2-3; D: .; size: once; V: TRBV9; DNA: TGTGCCAGCAGCGTGGCACTCACAGATACGCAGTATTTT; CDR3: CASSVALTDTQYF
J: TRBJ2-7; D: TRBD2; size: .; V: TRBV7-3; DNA: TGTGCCAGCAGCTCGGGACTAGAAGCCTACGAGCAGTACTTC; CDR3: CASSSGLEAYEQYF
J: TRBJ2-6; D: TRBD1; size: .; V: TRBV5-4; DNA: TGTGCCAGCAGCTCGGGGACAGGGGGAGGTGGGGCCAACGTCCTGACTTTC; CDR3: CASSSGTGGGGANVLTF
J: TRBJ2-7; D: .; size: .; V: TRBV7-9; DNA: TGTGCCAGCAGCCAGACCGGGACCGTAGTTTCCTACGAGCAGTACTTC; CDR3: CASSQTGTVVSYEQYF
J: TRBJ2-7; D: .; size: medium-sized; V: TRBV6-1; DNA: TGTGCCAGCACCTGGGAGAGGGAGTCCTACGAGCAGTACTTC; CDR3: CASTWERESYEQYF